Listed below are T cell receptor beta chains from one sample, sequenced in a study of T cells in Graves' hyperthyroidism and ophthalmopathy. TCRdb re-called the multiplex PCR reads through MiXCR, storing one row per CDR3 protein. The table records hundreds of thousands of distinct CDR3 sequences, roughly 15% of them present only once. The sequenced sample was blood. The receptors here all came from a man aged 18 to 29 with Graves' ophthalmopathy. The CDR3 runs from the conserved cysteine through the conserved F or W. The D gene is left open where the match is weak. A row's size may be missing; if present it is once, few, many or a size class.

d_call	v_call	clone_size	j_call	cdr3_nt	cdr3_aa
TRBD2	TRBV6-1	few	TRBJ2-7	TGTGCCAGCAGGCCAGGACTAGCGGGGGCCTACTACGAGCAGTACTTC	CASRPGLAGAYYEQYF
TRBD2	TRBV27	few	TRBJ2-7	TGTGCCAGCAGTAGCGGGAGCTTCTACGAGCAGTACTTC	CASSSGSFYEQYF
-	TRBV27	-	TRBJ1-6	TGTGCCAGCAGTTTCTCAGCTACTGGGAGTTCACCCCTCCACTTT	CASSFSATGSSPLHF
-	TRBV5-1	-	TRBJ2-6	TGCGCCAGCACCCAGGGTGGGAGCCTGGCCGTCCTGACTTTC	CASTQGGSLAVLTF
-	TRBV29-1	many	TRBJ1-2	TGCAGCGTTGAAGATCGAGGAATTCACTATGGCTACACCTTC	CSVEDRGIHYGYTF
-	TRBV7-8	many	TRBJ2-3	TGTGCCAGCAGCTTTGGCGACACAGCAGATACGCAGTATTTT	CASSFGDTADTQYF
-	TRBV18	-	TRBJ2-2	TGTGCCAGCTCACCACCCCGGCAGACGACCGGGGAGCTGTTTTTT	CASSPPRQTTGELFF
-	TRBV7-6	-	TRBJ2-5	TGTGCCAGCAGCTTAGAGACTGGGGTGCCCCAAGAGACCCAGTACTTC	CASSLETGVPQETQYF
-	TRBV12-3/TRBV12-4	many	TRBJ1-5	TGTGCCAGCAGTTACGAGGGGAATCAGCCCCAGCATTTT	CASSYEGNQPQHF
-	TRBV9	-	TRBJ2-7	TGTGCCAGCAGCGTAGCCCCGGGGGCTTCCTACGAGCAGTACTTC	CASSVAPGASYEQYF
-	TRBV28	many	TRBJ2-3	TGTGCCAGCAGTGGTCCTTCAAAGCGGGGACAATCTAGCACAGATACGCAGTATTTT	CASSGPSKRGQSSTDTQYF
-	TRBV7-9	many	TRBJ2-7	TGTGCCAGCAGCCACAAGAAGCCGACGGCCGACCTAACCTACGAGCAGTACTTC	CASSHKKPTADLTYEQYF
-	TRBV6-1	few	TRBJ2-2	TGTGCCAGCAGCTTTACTTGGGACACCGGGGAGCTGTTTTTT	CASSFTWDTGELFF
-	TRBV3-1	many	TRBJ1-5	TGTGCCAGCAGCCAAGACGGAGTCAATCAGCCCCAGCATTTT	CASSQDGVNQPQHF
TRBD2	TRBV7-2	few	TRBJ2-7	TGTGCCAGCAGCTTAGCGCGGGGGGGAACATACGAGCAGTACTTC	CASSLARGGTYEQYF
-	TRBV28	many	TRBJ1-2	TGTGCCAGCAGTTTAGGCCAGGGGCGCGGCTATGGCTACACCTTC	CASSLGQGRGYGYTF
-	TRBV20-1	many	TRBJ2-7	TGCAGTGCAGAGGGGACCTACTACGAGCAGTACTTC	CSAEGTYYEQYF
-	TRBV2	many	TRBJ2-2	TGTGCCAGCAGGGAGCCGTTTGGGCGCACCGGGGAGCTGTTTTTT	CASREPFGRTGELFF
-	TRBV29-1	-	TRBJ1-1	TGCAGCGTCAAAATACAGGTTGAAGCTTTCTTT	CSVKIQVEAFF
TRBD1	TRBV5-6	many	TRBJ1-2	TGTGCCAGCAGCGGCCAGACAGGGTTCAACACCTTC	CASSGQTGFNTF
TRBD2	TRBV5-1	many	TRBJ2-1	TGCGCCAGCAGCTCTTGGCAGCGGGGAAGGTCCTACAATGAGCAGTTCTTC	CASSSWQRGRSYNEQFF
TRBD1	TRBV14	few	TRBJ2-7	TGTGCCAGCAGCCAAGATTCGGGACAGGGGGCCGGGGAGCAGTACTTC	CASSQDSGQGAGEQYF
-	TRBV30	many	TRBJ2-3	TGTGCCTGGAGGGGGGGGCTCACAGATACGCAGTATTTT	CAWRGGLTDTQYF
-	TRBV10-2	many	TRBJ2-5	TGCGCCAGCAGTGAGTCGAAATATCAGACCCAGTACTTC	CASSESKYQTQYF
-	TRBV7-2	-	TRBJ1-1	TGTGCCAGCAGCTTAGCGGGACAAACTCTCATGAACACTGAAGCTTTCTTT	CASSLAGQTLMNTEAFF
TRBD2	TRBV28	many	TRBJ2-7	TGTGCCAGCAGTTTCGGACTAGCGGAGCTAACCTACGAGCAGTACTTC	CASSFGLAELTYEQYF
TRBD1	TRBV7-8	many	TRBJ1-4	TGTGCCAGCAGCGGACAGGGTTTTAGTAGACCTAATGAAAAACTGTTTTTT	CASSGQGFSRPNEKLFF
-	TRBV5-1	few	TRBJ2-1	TGCGCCAGCAGCTTGGCCAGGGATGCCTACAATGAGCAGTTCTTC	CASSLARDAYNEQFF
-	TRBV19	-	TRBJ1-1	TGTGCCAGTAGTATCTCCAGGACGAACACTGAAGCTTTCTTT	CASSISRTNTEAFF
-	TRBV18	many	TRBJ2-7	TGTGCCAGCTCACGGACGTCGGGCGAGCAGTACTTC	CASSRTSGEQYF
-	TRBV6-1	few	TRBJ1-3	TGTGCCAGCAGTGGAACAGGGTTGGAAACTGGAAACACCATATATTTT	CASSGTGLETGNTIYF
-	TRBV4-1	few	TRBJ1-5	TGCGCCAGCAGCCCTGTTCTCTCCGGGAGTAGCAATCAGCCCCAGCATTTT	CASSPVLSGSSNQPQHF
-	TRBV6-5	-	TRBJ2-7	TGTGCCAGCAGTTCGGCGGGACAGCGCTACGAGCAGTACTTC	CASSSAGQRYEQYF
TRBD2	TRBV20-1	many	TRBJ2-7	TGCAGTGCTTGGACTAGCGGGAACTCCTACGAGCAGTACTTC	CSAWTSGNSYEQYF
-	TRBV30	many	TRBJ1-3	TGTGCCTGGACCCGGGGACCGAGACTCTTCTCCATATATTTT	CAWTRGPRLFSIYF